This is a list of T cell receptor beta chains from one sample in a study of T cell responses to AZD1222 COVID-19 vaccine. Sequenced by immunoSEQ multiplex PCR; TCRdb stores in-frame clones only, minus some. The table has 150,000 to 200,000 clones, 90% seen once. The source material was peripheral blood, sampled on day 0 of AZD1222 vaccination. The origin of the receptors is an adult in good health. The CDR3 runs from the conserved cysteine through the conserved F or W. A D gene is named only where the DNA matches it firmly. A row's size may be missing; if present it is once, few, many or a size class.

d_call,clone_size,j_call,v_call,cdr3_aa,cdr3_nt
-,-,TRBJ1-1,TRBV6-5,CASSTQGNTEAFF,TGTGCCAGCAGTACCCAGGGGAACACTGAAGCTTTCTTT
-,-,TRBJ2-1,TRBV5-4,CASSARQAYSYNEQFF,TGTGCCAGCAGCGCGAGACAGGCCTACTCCTACAATGAGCAGTTCTTC
-,-,TRBJ1-3,TRBV3-1/TRBV3-2,CASSQLDRRLSGNTIYF,TGTGCCAGCAGCCAACTTGACAGACGACTCTCTGGAAACACCATATATTTT
TRBD1,-,TRBJ2-7,TRBV6-5,CASSPTGQGVYEQYF,TGTGCCAGCAGTCCGACTGGACAGGGAGTTTACGAGCAGTACTTC
-,-,TRBJ1-2,TRBV28,CASSYEQAYGYTF,TGTGCCAGCAGTTACGAACAGGCATATGGCTACACCTTC
-,-,TRBJ1-1,TRBV7-2,CASTWGGVTEAFF,TGTGCCAGCACCTGGGGGGGAGTCACTGAAGCTTTCTTT
-,once,TRBJ1-6,TRBV5-1,CASSLDSYNSPLHF,TGCGCCAGCAGCTTAGACAGTTATAATTCACCCCTCCACTTT
TRBD2,-,TRBJ2-2,TRBV11-3,CASSPTGLAGGANTGELFF,TGTGCCAGCAGCCCCACGGGACTAGCGGGGGGCGCGAACACCGGGGAGCTGTTTTTT
-,-,TRBJ2-7,TRBV21-1,CASSKVRDFAYEQYF,TGTGCCAGCAGCAAAGTCAGGGATTTTGCCTACGAGCAGTACTTC
TRBD1,-,TRBJ1-2,TRBV12-3/TRBV12-4,CASSLGSGGGYTF,TGTGCCAGCAGTTTAGGATCAGGGGGTGGCTACACCTTC
-,-,TRBJ2-1,TRBV19,CASSTGNEQFF,TGTGCCAGTAGTACAGGTAATGAGCAGTTCTTC
TRBD1,-,TRBJ1-5,TRBV5-1,CASSPGWDRTNQPQHF,TGCGCCAGCAGCCCCGGCTGGGACAGGACTAATCAGCCCCAGCATTTT
-,-,TRBJ2-1,TRBV7-2,CASSEQGLNNEQFF,TGTGCCAGCAGCGAACAGGGCCTAAACAATGAGCAGTTCTTC
-,-,TRBJ1-5,TRBV28,CASSAVSQPQHF,TGTGCCAGCAGTGCTGTCAGTCAGCCCCAGCATTTT
-,-,TRBJ2-7,TRBV27,CASSWPGGYEQYF,TGTGCCAGCAGTTGGCCAGGGGGGTACGAGCAGTACTTC
-,-,TRBJ1-1,TRBV19,CASSEQRDTEAFF,TGTGCCAGTAGTGAACAACGAGACACTGAAGCTTTCTTT
-,-,TRBJ1-3,TRBV6-1,CASSELGGNTIYF,TGTGCCAGCAGTGAACTGGGAGGAAACACCATATATTTT
-,-,TRBJ2-5,TRBV6-5,CASNDGAAEETQYF,TGTGCCAGCAACGACGGGGCAGCCGAAGAGACCCAGTACTTC
-,-,TRBJ1-6,TRBV5-1,CASSLAVDSPLHF,TGCGCCAGCAGCTTGGCCGTGGATTCACCCCTCCACTTT
-,-,TRBJ1-1,TRBV4-2,CASSQQDSLNTEAFF,TGTGCCAGCAGCCAACAGGACAGCTTGAACACTGAAGCTTTCTTT
-,-,TRBJ1-1,TRBV12-3/TRBV12-4,CASILHTEAFF,TGTGCCAGCATCTTACACACTGAAGCTTTCTTT
-,-,TRBJ2-2,TRBV9,CASSTLPRDQPDSGELFF,TGTGCCAGCAGCACCTTACCCCGGGACCAGCCCGATTCCGGGGAGCTGTTTTTT
TRBD1,-,TRBJ1-2,TRBV18,CASSPETGGRANYGYTF,TGTGCCAGCTCACCCGAGACAGGGGGCAGAGCTAACTATGGCTACACCTTC
-,once,TRBJ2-3,TRBV9,CASSVEGRQSTDTQYF,TGTGCCAGCAGCGTAGAGGGGCGACAGAGCACAGATACGCAGTATTTT
-,-,TRBJ2-7,TRBV7-6,CASSRGGQGNTYEQYF,TGTGCCAGCAGCCGAGGAGGGCAGGGGAACACCTACGAGCAGTACTTC
-,-,TRBJ2-7,TRBV4-2,CASSQDWGEYEQYF,TGTGCCAGCAGCCAAGATTGGGGGGAGTACGAGCAGTACTTC
TRBD1,-,TRBJ1-5,TRBV5-6,CASSLRFGTGYNQPQHF,TGTGCCAGCAGCTTGCGTTTCGGGACAGGGTACAATCAGCCCCAGCATTTT
-,-,TRBJ1-2,TRBV7-3,CASSAQEGFGYTF,TGTGCCAGCAGCGCACAGGAGGGTTTTGGCTACACCTTC
TRBD1,-,TRBJ1-2,TRBV4-1,CASSQETGGGGYGYTF,TGCGCCAGCAGCCAGGAGACAGGGGGCGGAGGCTATGGCTACACCTTC
-,-,TRBJ2-7,TRBV5-6,CASSPGVGQYF,TGTGCCAGCAGCCCGGGAGTCGGGCAGTACTTC
TRBD2,-,TRBJ2-3,TRBV7-2,CASSLVGGDTQYF,TGTGCCAGCAGTCTGGTGGGGGGGGATACGCAGTATTTT
TRBD2,once,TRBJ2-3,TRBV10-3,CAIKIAGVSTDTQYF,TGTGCCATCAAGATAGCGGGAGTGAGCACAGATACGCAGTATTTT